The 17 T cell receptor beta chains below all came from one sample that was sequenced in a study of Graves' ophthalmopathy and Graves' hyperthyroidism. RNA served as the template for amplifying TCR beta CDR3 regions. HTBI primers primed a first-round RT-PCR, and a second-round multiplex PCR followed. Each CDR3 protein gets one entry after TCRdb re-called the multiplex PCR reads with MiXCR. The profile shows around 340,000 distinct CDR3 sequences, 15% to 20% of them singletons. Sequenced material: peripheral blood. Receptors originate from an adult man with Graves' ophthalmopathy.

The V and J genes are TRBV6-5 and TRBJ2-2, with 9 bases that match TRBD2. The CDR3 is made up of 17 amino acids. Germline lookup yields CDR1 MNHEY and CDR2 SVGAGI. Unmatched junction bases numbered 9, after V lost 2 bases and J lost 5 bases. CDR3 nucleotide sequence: TGTGCCAGCAGTTACGGACGAGCGGGAGGAAGGACCGGGGAGCTGTTTTTT. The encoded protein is CASSYGRAGGRTGELFF.

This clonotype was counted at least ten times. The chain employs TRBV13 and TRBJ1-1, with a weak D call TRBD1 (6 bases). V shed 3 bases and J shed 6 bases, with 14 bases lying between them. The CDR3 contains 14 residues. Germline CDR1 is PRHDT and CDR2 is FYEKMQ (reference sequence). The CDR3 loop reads CASSFLGTNAEAFF. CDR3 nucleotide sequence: TGTGCCAGCAGCTTCCTCGGGACAAACGCTGAAGCTTTCTTT.

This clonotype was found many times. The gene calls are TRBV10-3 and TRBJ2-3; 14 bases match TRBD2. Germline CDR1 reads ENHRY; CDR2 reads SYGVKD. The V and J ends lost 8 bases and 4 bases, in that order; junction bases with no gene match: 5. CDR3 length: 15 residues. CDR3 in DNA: TGTGCCATCGGGACTAGCGGGAGCATCTCAGATACGCAGTATTTT. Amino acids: CAIGTSGSISDTQYF.

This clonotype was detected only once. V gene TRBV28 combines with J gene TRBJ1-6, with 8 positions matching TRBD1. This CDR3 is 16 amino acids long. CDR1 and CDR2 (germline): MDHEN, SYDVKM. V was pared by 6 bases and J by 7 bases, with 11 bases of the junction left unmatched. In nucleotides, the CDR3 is TGTGCCAGCAGCCAGGACAGGGCGGGATGGAATTCACCCCTCCACTTT. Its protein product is CASSQDRAGWNSPLHF.

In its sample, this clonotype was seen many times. The CDR3 sequence: CASRVHRSSGNTIYF. DNA for the CDR3: TGTGCCAGCAGGGTGCACCGCAGCTCTGGAAACACCATATATTTT. The rearrangement uses TRBV6-5 and TRBJ1-3; D ambiguous. Per germline, CDR1 MNHEY and CDR2 SVGAGI. The CDR3 has 15 residues. The V gene lost 6 bases and the J gene lost 0 bases, with 12 bases spanning the gap.

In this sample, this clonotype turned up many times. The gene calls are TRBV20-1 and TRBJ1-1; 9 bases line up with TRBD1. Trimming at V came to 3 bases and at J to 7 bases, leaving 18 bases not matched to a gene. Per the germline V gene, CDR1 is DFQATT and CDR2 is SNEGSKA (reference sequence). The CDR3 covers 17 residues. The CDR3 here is CSARAPGTGSLGNEAFF. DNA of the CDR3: TGCAGTGCTAGGGCCCCCGGGACAGGGAGCCTTGGTAATGAAGCTTTCTTT.

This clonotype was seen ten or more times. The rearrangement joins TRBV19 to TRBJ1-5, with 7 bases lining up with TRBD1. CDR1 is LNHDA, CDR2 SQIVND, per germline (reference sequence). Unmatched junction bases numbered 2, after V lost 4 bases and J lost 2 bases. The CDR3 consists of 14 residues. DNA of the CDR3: TGTGCCAGTAGTAAAGGACAGGGCAATCAGCCCCAGCATTTT. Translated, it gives CASSKGQGNQPQHF.

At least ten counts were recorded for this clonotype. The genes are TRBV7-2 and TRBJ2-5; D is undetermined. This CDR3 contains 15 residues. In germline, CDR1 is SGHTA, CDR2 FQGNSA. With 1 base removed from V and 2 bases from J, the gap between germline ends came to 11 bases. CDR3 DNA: TGTGCCAGCAGCTTAGGACCCACCCCACAAGAGACCCAGTACTTC. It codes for CASSLGPTPQETQYF.

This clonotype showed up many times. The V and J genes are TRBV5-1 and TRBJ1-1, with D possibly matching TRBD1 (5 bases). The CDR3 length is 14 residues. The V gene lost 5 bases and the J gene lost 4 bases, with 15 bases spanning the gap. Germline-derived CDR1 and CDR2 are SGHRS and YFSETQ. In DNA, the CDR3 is TGCGCCAGCAGTTTGACAGACATCCCCACTGAAGCTTTCTTT. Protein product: CASSLTDIPTEAFF.

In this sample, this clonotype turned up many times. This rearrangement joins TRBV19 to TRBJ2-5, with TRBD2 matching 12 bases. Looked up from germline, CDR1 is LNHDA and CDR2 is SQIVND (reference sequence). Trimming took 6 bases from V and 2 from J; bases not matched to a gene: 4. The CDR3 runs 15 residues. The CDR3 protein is CASRRLAGDQETQYF. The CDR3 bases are TGTGCCAGTAGACGACTAGCGGGAGATCAAGAGACCCAGTACTTC.

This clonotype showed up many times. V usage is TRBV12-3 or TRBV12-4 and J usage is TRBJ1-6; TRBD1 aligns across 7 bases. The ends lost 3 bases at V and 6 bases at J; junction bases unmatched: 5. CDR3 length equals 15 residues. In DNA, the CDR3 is TGTGCCAGCAGTTTTGAGGGGGCTGCTAATTCACCCCTCCACTTT. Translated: CASSFEGAANSPLHF.

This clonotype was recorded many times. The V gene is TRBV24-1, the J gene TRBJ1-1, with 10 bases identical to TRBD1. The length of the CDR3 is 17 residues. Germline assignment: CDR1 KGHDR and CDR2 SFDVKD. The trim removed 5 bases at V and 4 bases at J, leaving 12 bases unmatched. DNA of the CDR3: TGTGCCACCAGTGGAGCCGGGTCGGGACAGGGGACCACTGAAGCTTTCTTT. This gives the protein CATSGAGSGQGTTEAFF.

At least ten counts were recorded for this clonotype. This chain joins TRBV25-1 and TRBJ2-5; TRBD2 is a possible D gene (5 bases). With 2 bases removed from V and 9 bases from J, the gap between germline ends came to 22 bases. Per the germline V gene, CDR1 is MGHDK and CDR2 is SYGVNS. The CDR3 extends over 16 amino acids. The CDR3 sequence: CASSESFRASRGSQYF. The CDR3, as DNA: TGTGCCAGCAGTGAAAGTTTTCGGGCTAGCCGTGGGTCCCAGTACTTC.

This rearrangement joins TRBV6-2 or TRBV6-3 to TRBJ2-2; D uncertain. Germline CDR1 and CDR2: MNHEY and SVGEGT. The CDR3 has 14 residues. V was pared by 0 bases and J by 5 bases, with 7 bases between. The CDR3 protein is CASSYSMETGELFF. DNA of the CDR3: TGTGCCAGCAGTTACTCGATGGAAACCGGGGAGCTGTTTTTT.

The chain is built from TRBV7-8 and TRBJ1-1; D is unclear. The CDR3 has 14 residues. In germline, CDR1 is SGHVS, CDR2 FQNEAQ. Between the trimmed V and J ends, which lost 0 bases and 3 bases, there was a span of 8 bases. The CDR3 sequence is CASSLAVRDTEAFF. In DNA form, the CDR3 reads TGTGCCAGCAGCTTAGCCGTACGGGACACTGAAGCTTTCTTT.

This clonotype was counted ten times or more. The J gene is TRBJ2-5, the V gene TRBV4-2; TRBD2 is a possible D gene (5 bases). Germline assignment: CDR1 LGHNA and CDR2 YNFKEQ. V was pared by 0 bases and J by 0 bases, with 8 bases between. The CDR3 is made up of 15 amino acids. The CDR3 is CASSQERGYQETQYF. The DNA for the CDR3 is TGTGCCAGCAGCCAAGAACGGGGTTACCAAGAGACCCAGTACTTC.

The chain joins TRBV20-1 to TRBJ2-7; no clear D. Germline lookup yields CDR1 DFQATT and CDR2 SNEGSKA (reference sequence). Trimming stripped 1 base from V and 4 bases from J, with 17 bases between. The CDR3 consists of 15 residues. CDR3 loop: CSARAPLSSLYEQYF. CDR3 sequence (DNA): TGCAGTGCTAGAGCCCCCCTGAGTTCCCTATACGAGCAGTACTTC.